Each of the 18 T cell receptor beta chains below was sequenced from the same sample in a study of shared clonotypes between healthy human individuals. Assay used: immunoSEQ multiplex PCR; TCRdb lists only in-frame clones, some missing. The sample yields about 710,000 clones, 73% seen once. Source material: memory CD4+ T cells sorted from blood. Subset: CD45RA-negative fraction. The receptors derive from a woman in her thirties in good health.

The gene calls are TRBV27 and TRBJ1-5, with D maybe TRBD1 (5 bases). The germline V and J ends were trimmed by 4 bases and 2 bases, with 27 bases remaining between them. This CDR3 region has 20 residues. The germline V gene has CDR1 MNHEY and CDR2 SMNVEV (reference sequence). The CDR3 is CASSSNIHLTRGSGNQPQHF. For the CDR3, the DNA is TGTGCCAGCAGTTCGAACATACACCTGACGCGGGGGTCGGGCAATCAGCCCCAGCATTTT.

The chain uses TRBV5-5 and TRBJ1-2; the D gene is possibly TRBD1 (6 bases). This CDR3 is built from 13 residues. V was clipped by 2 bases and J by 8 bases, with 13 bases between them. Germline V gene sequence: CDR1 SGHKS, CDR2 YYEKEE (reference sequence). The CDR3 region has the DNA TGTGCCAGCAGCTTATCAGGGGAGGGAGGCTACACCTTC. Its translation: CASSLSGEGGYTF.

This clone appeared many times. The V and J genes are TRBV4-2 and TRBJ2-2; D is uncertain. This CDR3 comprises 14 residues. The V gene's germline CDR1 is LGHNA and CDR2 YNFKEQ. V lost 0 bases and J lost 4, with 6 bases in between. The CDR3 DNA sequence: TGTGCCAGCAGCCAAGAGTCTGGCACCGGGGAGCTGTTTTTT. Encoded protein: CASSQESGTGELFF.

This clone was recorded at least ten times. The rearrangement joins TRBV29-1 to TRBJ2-3; D gene uncertain. CDR3 length: 14 amino acids. V gave up 4 bases and J gave up 0 bases, with 11 bases separating them. Per germline, CDR1 SQVTM and CDR2 ANQGSEA. In nucleotides, the CDR3 is TGCAGCGTTGGTCAGGTCTTTAGCACAGATACGCAGTATTTT. This sequence encodes CSVGQVFSTDTQYF.

V usage is TRBV2 and J usage is TRBJ1-4; D is unresolved. Germline assignment: CDR1 SNHLY and CDR2 FYNNEI. This CDR3 is built from 19 residues. Trimming stripped 0 bases from V and 7 bases from J, with 24 bases between. The CDR3 loop reads CASSEALPGLLLKGEKLFF. The CDR3 DNA sequence: TGTGCCAGCAGTGAAGCGCTCCCCGGCCTACTACTTAAGGGTGAAAAACTGTTTTTT.

The CDR3 spells CASSLAGTSSGANVLTF. CDR3 coding DNA: TGTGCCAGCAGCTTAGCGGGGACTAGCTCTGGGGCCAACGTCCTGACTTTC. The gene calls are TRBV7-8 and TRBJ2-6; 8 positions match TRBD2. The CDR3 is 17 amino acids. Unmatched junction bases numbered 1, after V lost 0 bases and J lost 0 bases. Germline CDR1 and CDR2: SGHVS and FQNEAQ. Full variable domain (missing parts from reference TRBV7-8 and TRBJ2-6): GAGVSQSPRYKVAKRGQDVALRCDPISGHVSLFWYQQALGQGPEFLTYFQNEAQLDKSGLPSDRFFAERPEGSVSTLKIQRTQQEDSAVYLCASSLAGTSSGANVLTFGAGSRLTVL.

This chain uses TRBV29-1 with TRBJ2-7, with 9 bases identical to TRBD1. CDR3 length: 14 residues. V lost 7 bases to trimming and J lost 2 bases; unmatched junction nucleotides: 9. Germline V gene sequence: CDR1 SQVTM, CDR2 ANQGSEA. The CDR3: CSAGPGTGPYEQYF. DNA of the CDR3: TGCAGCGCCGGTCCCGGGACAGGGCCCTACGAGCAGTACTTC.

The chain uses TRBV19 and TRBJ2-3, with TRBD2 identical over 9 bases. The germline V gene has CDR1 LNHDA and CDR2 SQIVND (reference sequence). The CDR3 is 19 residues long. The ends lost 2 bases at V and 1 base at J; junction bases unmatched: 13. Here the CDR3 DNA reads TGTGCCAGTAGTATAAGGACCCGGCGGGAGGGAGGGGGCACAGATACGCAGTATTTT. Its protein is CASSIRTRREGGGTDTQYF.

V and J are TRBV5-1 and TRBJ2-2; no definite D call. The CDR3 has 14 amino acids. V lost 3 bases to trimming and J lost 5 bases, with 11 bases between them. The germline V gene encodes CDR1 SGHRS and CDR2 YFSETQ. CDR3 DNA: TGCGCCAGCAGCTCGAACACTGAGACCGGGGAGCTGTTTTTT. Amino acid sequence: CASSSNTETGELFF.

This chain uses TRBV28 with TRBJ1-2; 7 bases map to TRBD1. With 6 bases clipped from V and 4 bases from J, the junction kept 8 bases outside the gene matches. The germline CDR1 and CDR2 sequences are MDHEN and SYDVKM. This CDR3 spans 14 amino acids. The CDR3 sequence: CASRKGQPPYGYTF. CDR3 bases: TGTGCCAGCAGAAAGGGACAGCCTCCCTATGGCTACACCTTC.

The CDR3 region is CASSLIRNTGELFF. CDR3 DNA sequence: TGTGCCAGCAGCTTAATCAGGAACACCGGGGAGCTGTTTTTT. The chain uses TRBV7-9 and TRBJ2-2; D remains ambiguous. V dropped 2 bases and J dropped 1 base, with 5 bases sitting between them. This CDR3 contains 14 residues. Germline V gene sequence: CDR1 SEHNR, CDR2 FQNEAQ (reference sequence).

About this clone: This sample also contains other DNA sequences that code for the same CDR3. This chain joins TRBV29-1 and TRBJ1-1, with D perhaps TRBD1 (6 bases). Germline-derived CDR1 and CDR2 are SQVTM and ANQGSEA. Trimming cost V 2 bases and J 1 base, with 8 bases left between them. This CDR3 has 13 amino acids. The CDR3 DNA sequence: TGCAGCGTTGAACTGGGACAGAACACTGAAGCTTTCTTT. This codes for CSVELGQNTEAFF. The whole variable domain, remainder taken from reference TRBV29-1 and TRBJ1-1, is SAVISQKPSRDICQRGTSLTIQCQVDSQVTMMFWYRQQPGQSLTLIATANQGSEATYESGFVIDKFPISRPNLTFSTLTVSNMSPEDSSIYLCSVELGQNTEAFFGQGTRLTVV.

The chain employs TRBV11-3 and TRBJ2-5; 7 bases align to TRBD2. Trimming removed 5 bases from V and 0 bases from J; junction bases left unmatched: 15. CDR3 size: 18 residues. Germline loops: CDR1 SGHNT, CDR2 YENEEA. CDR3 loop: CASSKSGVRILYQETQYF. The CDR3, as DNA: TGTGCCAGCAGCAAAAGCGGGGTACGGATCTTGTACCAAGAGACCCAGTACTTC.

The chain has TRBV18 and TRBJ2-2; D could derive from TRBD1 or TRBD2 (5 bases each). V was clipped by 0 bases and J by 7 bases, with 12 bases between them. The CDR3 extends over 15 amino acids. Per the germline V gene, CDR1 is KGHSH and CDR2 is LQKENI. The CDR3, as DNA: TGTGCCAGCTCACCACCGTCGGGGCAGGGCGGGGAGCTGTTTTTT. Translating gives CASSPPSGQGGELFF. Drawing the rest from reference TRBV18 and TRBJ2-2, the complete variable domain is NAGVMQNPRHLVRRRGQEARLRCSPMKGHSHVYWYRQLPEEGLKFMVYLQKENIIDESGMPKERFSAEFPKEGPSILRIQQVVRGDSAAYFCASSPPSGQGGELFFGEGSRLTVL.

This CDR3 reads CASRRTQETQYF. The CDR3 coding sequence is TGCGCCAGCCGCCGGACTCAAGAGACCCAGTACTTC. V usage is TRBV10-2 and J usage is TRBJ2-5; possibly TRBD2 for D (5 bases). The V gene lost 8 bases and the J gene lost 2 bases, with 9 bases spanning the gap. Germline-derived CDR1 and CDR2 are WSHSY and SAAADI. The CDR3 totals 12 residues.

This clone was seen just once. V usage is TRBV5-1 and J usage is TRBJ2-3; TRBD1 matches 9 bases. This CDR3 has 13 amino acids. The ends lost 7 bases at V and 0 bases at J; junction bases unmatched: 0. Germline lookup yields CDR1 SGHRS and CDR2 YFSETQ. The CDR3 protein is CASGQGSTDTQYF. CDR3 DNA sequence: TGCGCCAGCGGACAGGGGAGCACAGATACGCAGTATTTT.

The chain combines TRBV5-3 with TRBJ2-3; 12 positions match TRBD2. TRBV5-3 is an open reading frame, and its role is uncertain. Germline trimming cut 1 base from V and 2 bases from J; bases unmatched to any gene: 20. There are 22 residues in the CDR3. The CDR3 is CARSLLVLAGGLPNFNTDTQYF. For the CDR3, the DNA is TGTGCCAGAAGCTTGTTGGTCCTAGCGGGAGGGCTACCCAATTTCAACACAGATACGCAGTATTTT.

V gene TRBV11-2 combines with J gene TRBJ1-2; the D is unclear. Germline V CDR1 and CDR2: SGHAT, FQNNGV. The CDR3 extends over 14 amino acids. The V gene lost 5 bases and the J gene lost 6 bases, with 16 bases spanning the gap. Written as DNA, the CDR3 is TGTGCCAGCAGCCTGGCGGGAGATCTTGATGGCTACACCTTC. Protein: CASSLAGDLDGYTF.